This TCR beta chain was identified during a study of blood T cell repertoires in COVID-19. Per germline, CDR1 GTSNPN and CDR2 SVGIG (reference sequence). The CDR3 has 13 amino acids. The V and J ends lost 3 bases and 3 bases, in that order; junction bases with no gene match: 4. Participants, roughly 18 to 90 years old, spanned approximately 26 US areas. Cohorts were based on clinical histories the participants reported. The method was immunoSEQ multiplex PCR; TCRdb's version includes in-frame clones alone and lacks a portion of them. The sample has some 210,000 clones; roughly four fifths are singletons.

Sequencing was carried out using PBMCs or T cells enriched from blood (not recorded which). The chain uses TRBV30 and TRBJ2-7; 8 nucleotides match TRBD1. The clonotype comes from a man aged 35 to 55 who had recovered from COVID-19. CDR3 DNA: TGTGCCTGGAGGACAGGGGCATACTACGAGCAGTACTTC. Its protein is CAWRTGAYYEQYF.